This T cell receptor beta chain was sequenced during a study of PD-L1 blockade in urothelial cancer. As for the study in general: Typically, measured as a median, blood samples had 140,000 or so T cells.

Time point noted: pretreatment peripheral blood. The repertoire was sequenced with immunoSEQ multiplex PCR; TCRdb's copy has only in-frame clones and lacks some. In the table there are about 17,000 clones, 70% to 90% of which are singletons. Material: PBMCs, obtained around atezolizumab (anti-PD-L1) treatment. The sequence came from an older man with urothelial cancer.

CDR3 in DNA: TGCGCCAGCAGTCGTACCGCTCAGGGGGGCACTGAAGCTTTCTTT. Its translation is CASSRTAQGGTEAFF. This chain links TRBV10-1 with TRBJ1-1, with 7 bases that match TRBD1. V lost 5 bases, J lost 4 bases, and 10 bases stayed unmatched. The germline V gene has CDR1 WNHNN and CDR2 SYGVQD (reference sequence). This CDR3 has 15 amino acids.